This T cell receptor (beta chain) was documented in a study of PD-1 blockade in mismatch repair-deficient tumors. Looking at the study overall: Patients had around 11 mismatch repair-deficient cancer types, all previously treated and progressing. Findings and caveats of the study: Tumor-resident clones, often absent from pretreatment blood, expanded after pembrolizumab and then contracted.

Only a few counts were recorded for this clone. Its antigen is unknown. The CDR3 runs to 13 residues. Germline CDR1 GTSNPN, CDR2 SVGIG (reference sequence). Trimming cost V 4 bases and J 4 bases; bases outside gene matches: 3. Profiled with immunoSEQ multiplex PCR; TCRdb holds only in-frame clones, not every one. Among 100,000 or so clones listed, over 65% were seen once. Mismatch repair deficiency was confirmed in all patients, by PCR or immunohistochemistry. The TCR-sequenced patients were a few responders to pembrolizumab. The chain links TRBV30 to TRBJ2-1, with 8 bases that match TRBD2. The sample was peripheral blood, taken approximately 35 weeks after starting pembrolizumab. The sequence was collected from an adult with mismatch repair-deficient cancer. CDR3 sequence (DNA): TGTGCCTGGACTAGCGGGTTTTACAATGAGCAGTTCTTC. This translates into CAWTSGFYNEQFF.